The 22 T cell receptor beta chains reported below all come from one sample, sequenced in a study of cytomegalovirus exposure and HLA in healthy donors. It was with 60 Vbeta and 13 Jbeta primers that the PCR ran. Profiling relied on immunoSEQ multiplex PCR, and the TCRdb table lists in-frame clones only, not all of them. The sample holds roughly 67,000 clones, roughly 80% seen once. Sequenced: PBMCs. The receptor set was obtained from a young woman in good health and CMV-seronegative.

The V and J genes are TRBV4-1 and TRBJ2-3; D is uncertain. V was clipped by 2 bases and J by 1 base, with 13 bases between them. CDR1 and CDR2 from the germline V gene are MGHRA and YSYEKL. The CDR3 length is 16 residues. Here the CDR3 reads CASSQHVTSGTDTQYF. The CDR3 nucleotides read TGCGCCAGCAGCCAACATGTGACATCCGGCACAGATACGCAGTATTTT.

The gene calls are TRBV4-3 and TRBJ1-4; weak D call: TRBD1 (5 bases). Trimming took off 3 bases at V and 8 bases at J, with 16 bases between the two ends. The germline CDR1 and CDR2 sequences are LGHNA and YSLEER. CDR3 size: 15 residues. CDR3 DNA: TGCGCCAGCAGCCATTCTAGGGGACGGGAGGAAAAACTGTTTTTT. Encoded protein: CASSHSRGREEKLFF.

The chain combines TRBV9 with TRBJ1-4, with a weak D call TRBD1 (6 bases). The CDR3 has 16 amino acids. Germline V lookup: CDR1 SGDLS, CDR2 YYNGEE. V was pared by 4 bases and J by 4 bases, with 17 bases between. The chain's CDR3 is CASSPFRGGVNEKLFF. DNA of the CDR3: TGTGCCAGCAGCCCTTTCAGGGGTGGGGTTAATGAAAAACTGTTTTTT.

The CDR3 sequence: CAISDAYEQYF. In nucleotides, the CDR3 is TGTGCCATCAGTGATGCGTACGAGCAGTACTTC. The rearrangement joins TRBV10-3 to TRBJ2-7, with D unresolved. In germline, CDR1 is ENHRY, CDR2 SYGVKD. The CDR3 extends over 11 amino acids. Deletions cut 3 bases from V and 4 bases from J, with 4 bases between.

The genes are TRBV6-5 and TRBJ2-1; perhaps TRBD1 as D (6 bases). The length of the CDR3 is 13 residues. Trimming removed 5 bases at V and 5 bases at J, with 10 bases between. Per germline, CDR1 MNHEY and CDR2 SVGAGI. In DNA, the CDR3 is TGTGCCAGCAGTCTCCCAGGGGACAATGAGCAGTTCTTC. The encoded protein is CASSLPGDNEQFF.

This chain links TRBV4-3 with TRBJ1-3, with D perhaps TRBD1 (5 bases). V gave up 0 bases and J gave up 4 bases, with 10 bases separating them. Germline CDR1 and CDR2: LGHNA and YSLEER. The CDR3 loop spans 15 amino acids. The CDR3 reads CASSQDSGGGNTIYF. Here the CDR3 DNA reads TGCGCCAGCAGCCAAGATTCCGGGGGAGGAAACACCATATATTTT.

This clone was observed once. This rearrangement joins TRBV11-3 to TRBJ2-1; 9 positions match TRBD2. Trimming removed 1 base from V and 0 bases from J; junction bases left unmatched: 1. Germline V lookup: CDR1 SGHNT, CDR2 YENEEA. This CDR3 comprises 16 residues. The DNA of the CDR3 is TGTGCCAGCAGCTTAGGGCGGGGGGGCTCCTACAATGAGCAGTTCTTC. Protein sequence: CASSLGRGGSYNEQFF.

This clone came up once. The V call is TRBV5-1, the J call TRBJ1-1, with TRBD1 matching over 7 bases. CDR1 and CDR2 (germline): SGHRS, YFSETQ. With V trimmed by 2 bases and J by 7 bases, 5 bases remained unmatched. This CDR3 has 13 amino acids. CDR3 sequence reads: CASSFGGDSEAFF. The CDR3 DNA reads as TGCGCCAGCAGCTTCGGAGGGGACAGTGAAGCTTTCTTT.

This rearrangement joins TRBV5-5 to TRBJ1-1, with D maybe TRBD1 (6 bases). The CDR3 sequence is 14 residues long. Trimming left V 4 bases short and J 0 bases short, with 10 bases between. Germline V CDR1 and CDR2: SGHKS, YYEKEE (reference sequence). The CDR3 nucleotides are TGTGCCAGCAGCGCCCGGACAGTGAACACTGAAGCTTTCTTT. Residues: CASSARTVNTEAFF.

This clone was counted between two and nine times. V gene TRBV29-1 combines with J gene TRBJ2-7; TRBD1 matches 8 bases. The CDR3 is 13 residues long. Germline V gene sequence: CDR1 SQVTM, CDR2 ANQGSEA. V shed 4 bases and J 3 bases; nucleotides not matched to a gene: 5. The CDR3 reads CSVAQGQGYEQYF. The CDR3 DNA is TGCAGCGTTGCTCAAGGACAGGGCTACGAGCAGTACTTC.

This clone appeared a few times. The chain combines TRBV6-5 with TRBJ1-3; D call uncertain. The CDR3 is 15 residues long. CDR1 is MNHEY, CDR2 SVGAGI, per germline. Deletions cut 2 bases from V and 0 bases from J, with 8 bases between. The CDR3 region is CASSYRARSGNTIYF. CDR3 sequence (DNA): TGTGCCAGCAGTTACCGAGCCCGCTCTGGAAACACCATATATTTT.

The chain joins TRBV5-4 to TRBJ1-2; TRBD1 aligns across 7 bases. After removal of 0 bases from V and 6 bases from J, the junction contained 11 bases not matched to a gene. The CDR3 has 16 residues. The germline gives CDR1 SGHNT, CDR2 YYREEE (reference sequence). CDR3 residues: CASSLALQGERDGYTF. CDR3 sequence (DNA): TGTGCCAGCAGCTTGGCTTTGCAGGGGGAGCGGGATGGCTACACCTTC.

This chain connects TRBV10-2 to TRBJ2-5; TRBD2 matches at 11 bases. The trim removed 6 bases at V and 1 base at J, leaving 10 bases unmatched. There are 17 residues in the CDR3. Germline CDR1 reads WSHSY; CDR2 reads SAAADI. The CDR3 DNA reads as TGCGCCAGCAGCCAATTCGGACTAGCGGGTTTCCAAGAGACCCAGTACTTC. This encodes CASSQFGLAGFQETQYF.

This clone turned up a few times. V gene TRBV6-6 combines with J gene TRBJ1-5; 8 nucleotides agree with TRBD1. The CDR3 has 15 amino acids. V lost 0 bases, J lost 2 bases, and 0 bases stayed unmatched. Germline V gene data show CDR1 as MNHNY and CDR2 as SVGAGI (reference sequence). This chain's CDR3 is CASSYSTGGNQPQHF. The CDR3 DNA is TGTGCCAGCAGTTACTCGACAGGGGGCAATCAGCCCCAGCATTTT.

V gene TRBV10-1 combines with J gene TRBJ2-1; TRBD1 matches at 7 bases. The V gene end was trimmed by 3 bases and the J gene end by 2 bases; junction bases not matched to a gene: 1. Per the germline V gene, CDR1 is WNHNN and CDR2 is SYGVQD (reference sequence). CDR3 size: 14 residues. Here the CDR3 reads CASSEDRAYNEQFF. CDR3 coding DNA: TGCGCCAGCAGTGAAGACAGGGCCTACAATGAGCAGTTCTTC.

The V gene is TRBV28, the J gene TRBJ2-5; TRBD2 might be the D (6 bases). There are 15 residues in the CDR3. Trimming left V 6 bases short and J 5 bases short, with 19 bases between. Germline V gene data show CDR1 as MDHEN and CDR2 as SYDVKM. The CDR3 loop is CASSPRGASFETQYF. The CDR3 nucleotides read TGTGCCAGCAGCCCCCGCGGGGCAAGCTTCGAGACCCAGTACTTC.

The genes are TRBV18 and TRBJ2-1, with 9 positions matching TRBD1. Trimming cost V 0 bases and J 8 bases; bases outside gene matches: 5. The CDR3 loop spans 15 amino acids. The V gene's germline CDR1 is KGHSH and CDR2 LQKENI. CDR3 residues: CASSPPTGGIYEQFF. CDR3 bases: TGTGCCAGCTCACCACCAACAGGGGGCATATATGAGCAGTTCTTC.

V is TRBV10-2 and J is TRBJ2-3; tentative D call: TRBD2 (5 bases). V gave up 5 bases and J gave up 0 bases, with 9 bases separating them. The CDR3 is made up of 14 amino acids. Germline-derived CDR1 and CDR2 are WSHSY and SAAADI. The CDR3 here is CASSTLASTDTQYF. For the CDR3, the DNA is TGCGCCAGCAGTACCCTAGCAAGCACAGATACGCAGTATTTT.

The CDR3: CASSYDSNYGYTF. CDR3 nucleotide sequence: TGTGCCAGCAGTTACGACAGTAACTATGGCTACACCTTC. The chain joins TRBV6-5 to TRBJ1-2, with D possibly TRBD1 on 5 matching bases. Germline CDR1 MNHEY, CDR2 SVGAGI. The V and J ends lost 2 bases and 1 base respectively, with 5 bases between them. The length of the CDR3 is 13 residues.

This clone showed up just a few times. V and J are TRBV7-6 and TRBJ1-3; a weak D match, TRBD1 (5 bases). V was cut by 5 bases and J by 0 bases, with 11 bases left in between. Per germline, CDR1 SGHVS and CDR2 FNYEAQ. This CDR3 has 15 amino acids. The CDR3 nucleotides read TGTGCCAGCAGCCCGGACACGAGCTCTGGAAACACCATATATTTT. Protein product: CASSPDTSSGNTIYF. The variable domain in full, with the rest retrieved from reference TRBV7-6 and TRBJ1-3, is GAGVSQSPRYKVTKRGQDVALRCDPISGHVSLYWYRQALGQGPEFLTYFNYEAQQDKSGLPNDRFSAERPEGSISTLTIQRTEQRDSAMYRCASSPDTSSGNTIYFGEGSWLTVV.

In this sample, this clone turned up a few times. The V call is TRBV19, the J call TRBJ1-1; maybe TRBD1 (6 bases). V was trimmed by 7 bases and J by 0 bases, leaving 15 bases between them. Looked up from germline, CDR1 is LNHDA and CDR2 is SQIVND (reference sequence). This CDR3 comprises 15 residues. CDR3 protein: CASTTSTGLNTEAFF. CDR3 coding DNA: TGTGCCAGTACGACCTCGACAGGATTGAACACTGAAGCTTTCTTT. Combining the CDR3 with reference TRBV19 and TRBJ1-1 gives the whole variable domain DGGITQSPKYLFRKEGQNVTLSCEQNLNHDAMYWYRQDPGQGLRLIYYSQIVNDFQKGDIAEGYSVSREKKESFPLTVTSAQKNPTAFYLCASTTSTGLNTEAFFGQGTRLTVV.

The chain uses TRBV15 and TRBJ1-4, with TRBD1 identical over 9 bases. The CDR3 totals 15 residues. Germline trimming cut 3 bases from V and 4 bases from J; bases unmatched to any gene: 3. CDR1 and CDR2 from the germline V gene are LNHNV and YYDKDF (reference sequence). The CDR3 nucleotides read TGTGCCACCAGCAGTAGGACAGGGGATAATGAAAAACTGTTTTTT. It codes for CATSSRTGDNEKLFF.